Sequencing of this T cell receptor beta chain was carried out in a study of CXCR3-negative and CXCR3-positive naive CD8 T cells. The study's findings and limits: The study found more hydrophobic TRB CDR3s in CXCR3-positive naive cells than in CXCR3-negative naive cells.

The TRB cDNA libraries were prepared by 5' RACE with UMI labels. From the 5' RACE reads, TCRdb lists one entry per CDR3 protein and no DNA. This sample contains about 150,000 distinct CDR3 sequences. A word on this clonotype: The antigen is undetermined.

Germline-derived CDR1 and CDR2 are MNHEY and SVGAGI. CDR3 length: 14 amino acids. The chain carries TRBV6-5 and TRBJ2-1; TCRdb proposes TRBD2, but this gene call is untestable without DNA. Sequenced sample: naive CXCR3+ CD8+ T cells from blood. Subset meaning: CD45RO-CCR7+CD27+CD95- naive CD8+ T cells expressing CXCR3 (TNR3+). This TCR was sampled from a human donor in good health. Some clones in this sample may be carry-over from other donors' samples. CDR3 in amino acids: CASSYGTSGTEQFF.